This T cell receptor (beta chain) is from a study of Ad26.COV2.S vaccination and SARS-CoV-2 variants. Study details: Into the muscle, Ad26.COV2.S was dosed once or twice, 56 days apart. Study-wide results and limits: It was reported that spike-specific CD8+ and CD4+ T cell responses were substantially broad after vaccination.

In its sample, this clone was seen a few times. Its specificity is unknown. Treatment defined: 15 to 20 received Ad26.COV2.S at low or high dose, single or two shots; roughly five received placebo; per-sample allocation not given. The samples were gathered on day 63 after the first injection of vaccine or placebo. Profiled with immunoSEQ multiplex PCR; TCRdb holds only in-frame clones, not every one. The sample has 350,000 to 500,000 clones; roughly 90% are singletons. Looked up from germline, CDR1 is MNHEY and CDR2 is SMNVEV (reference sequence). CDR3 length: 13 residues. The germline V and J ends were trimmed by 2 bases and 4 bases, with 8 bases remaining between them.

Sequenced here: peripheral blood, sampled in a trial of Ad26.COV2.S vaccine versus placebo. The TCR originated in a person aged 18-65 years who received the Ad26.COV2.S COVID-19 vaccine or a placebo. This chain connects TRBV27 to TRBJ1-2; D uncertain. CDR3 amino acids: CASSLAGSYGYTF. As DNA, the CDR3 is TGTGCCAGCAGTTTAGCGGGATCCTATGGCTACACCTTC.